The 14 T cell receptor beta chains presented below share a single source sample, sequenced in a study of blood T cell repertoires in COVID-19. Using immunoSEQ multiplex PCR, the repertoire was profiled, and TCRdb retains in-frame clones only, with some absent. The sample includes about 93,000 clones, roughly 87% of them seen just once. Material for sequencing was peripheral blood. The origin of the receptors is a middle-aged man with acute or convalescent COVID-19.

The genes are TRBV6-5 and TRBJ2-5; weak D call: TRBD1 (5 bases). Per germline, CDR1 MNHEY and CDR2 SVGAGI. CDR3 length equals 14 residues. Trimming pared 2 bases from V and 2 bases from J, leaving 9 bases between. CDR3 residues: CASSYGASQETQYF. The DNA of the CDR3 is TGTGCCAGCAGTTACGGGGCATCACAAGAGACCCAGTACTTC.

This chain links TRBV6-5 with TRBJ1-2; weak D call: TRBD1 (6 bases). The CDR3 loop spans 14 amino acids. Trimming pared 5 bases from V and 3 bases from J, leaving 13 bases between. Germline CDR1 reads MNHEY; CDR2 reads SVGAGI. The CDR3 loop is CASSRTGRDYGYTF. The CDR3 DNA follows: TGTGCCAGCAGTAGAACAGGGAGGGACTATGGCTACACCTTC.

The gene calls are TRBV9 and TRBJ1-4, with 10 bases that match TRBD1. From germline, CDR1 is SGDLS and CDR2 YYNGEE. V lost 4 bases and J lost 3; bases outside the gene matches: 9. The CDR3 contains 17 residues. CDR3: CASSPRDRGAPNEKLFF. The CDR3 region has the DNA TGTGCCAGCAGCCCCCGGGACAGGGGCGCCCCTAATGAAAAACTGTTTTTT.

V is TRBV3-1 (or the pseudogene TRBV3-2) and J is TRBJ2-5; TRBD2 agrees at 11 bases. Germline CDR1 is LGHDT and CDR2 is YNNKEL (reference sequence). V lost 2 bases to trimming and J lost 4 bases; unmatched junction nucleotides: 3. The length of the CDR3 is 15 residues. The CDR3 DNA sequence: TGTGCCAGCAGCCAAACTAGCGGGAGCCCAGAGACCCAGTACTTC. The encoded protein is CASSQTSGSPETQYF.

The chain employs TRBV4-1 and TRBJ2-5; 7 nucleotides align to TRBD2. The V gene's germline CDR1 is MGHRA and CDR2 YSYEKL. This CDR3 spans 15 amino acids. The junction had 3 bases not matched to a gene; V was cut back by 0 bases and J by 2 bases. The CDR3 DNA reads TGCGCCAGCAGCCAAGAATGGGACTATCAAGAGACCCAGTACTTC. This translates into CASSQEWDYQETQYF.

The gene calls are TRBV7-3 and TRBJ1-1; TRBD1 is a possible D gene (5 bases). Between the trimmed V and J ends, which lost 5 bases and 7 bases, there was a span of 14 bases. Germline V lookup: CDR1 SGHTA, CDR2 FQGTGA. The CDR3 covers 13 residues. In nucleotides, the CDR3 is TGTGCCAGCAGCCCTGGGGGGGGTGGTGAAGCTTTCTTT. Protein: CASSPGGGGEAFF.

The chain employs TRBV6-5 and TRBJ2-3, with unresolved D. CDR3 length equals 14 residues. Germline V gene data show CDR1 as MNHEY and CDR2 as SVGAGI. Trimming took off 0 bases at V and 2 bases at J, with 6 bases between the two ends. In nucleotides, the CDR3 is TGTGCCAGCAGTTACTCGGAGCCCACAGATACGCAGTATTTT. Amino acid sequence: CASSYSEPTDTQYF.

This clone was counted only a few times. The chain employs TRBV28 and TRBJ1-2; D uncertain. Germline lookup yields CDR1 MDHEN and CDR2 SYDVKM. This CDR3 comprises 13 residues. V lost 6 bases, J lost 2 bases, and 10 bases lay in between. CDR3 in DNA: TGTGCCAGCAGGACGACTGAAAACTATGGCTACACCTTC. Residues: CASRTTENYGYTF.

J is TRBJ2-1 and V is TRBV7-2, with 9 bases lining up with TRBD2. This CDR3 is 15 amino acids long. CDR1 is SGHTA, CDR2 FQGNSA, per germline. V lost 9 bases to trimming and J lost 4 bases; unmatched junction nucleotides: 10. CDR3 protein: CASTPAGGSYNEQFF. CDR3 DNA sequence: TGTGCCAGTACCCCAGCGGGGGGTTCTTACAATGAGCAGTTCTTC.

This rearrangement joins TRBV6-6 to TRBJ1-2; D is perhaps TRBD1 (6 bases). The CDR3 spans 13 residues. Germline V CDR1 and CDR2: MNHNY, SVGAGI (reference sequence). The V and J ends lost 11 bases and 2 bases respectively, with 15 bases between them. The CDR3: CAAGEWENYGYTF. The CDR3 bases are TGTGCCGCAGGGGAGTGGGAGAACTATGGCTACACCTTC.

Concerning this clone itself: A read error may account for a junction end that differs from germline. CDR3 region: CASRLGAGGVVEKLFF. In nucleotides, the CDR3 is TGCGCCAGCAGATTGGGGGCGGGGGGCGTCGTTGAAAAACTGTTTTTT. The gene calls are TRBV5-1 and TRBJ1-4; maybe TRBD1 (6 bases). This CDR3 is 16 amino acids long. The germline CDR1 and CDR2 sequences are SGHRS and YFSETQ.

This clone was observed a few times. The rearrangement joins TRBV7-2 to TRBJ2-7; D perhaps matches TRBD1 (5 bases). V lost 5 bases, J lost 3 bases, and 8 bases lay in between. CDR1 and CDR2 from the germline V gene are SGHTA and FQGNSA. This CDR3 has 12 residues. The CDR3 is CASSGQYYEQYF. Here the CDR3 DNA reads TGTGCCAGCAGCGGACAATACTACGAGCAGTACTTC.

This clone was seen once. The rearrangement joins TRBV24-1 to TRBJ2-3, with D possibly matching TRBD1 (5 bases). This CDR3 has 12 amino acids. From germline, CDR1 is KGHDR and CDR2 SFDVKD. Trimming removed 6 bases from V and 9 bases from J, with 12 bases in between. The CDR3 spells CATSFQGRTQYF. As DNA, the CDR3 is TGTGCCACCAGTTTCCAGGGCAGGACGCAGTATTTT.

V and J are TRBV15 and TRBJ2-5, with 9 bases aligning to TRBD1. V lost 5 bases to trimming and J lost 4 bases; unmatched junction nucleotides: 8. This CDR3 region has 15 residues. The germline V gene encodes CDR1 LNHNV and CDR2 YYDKDF (reference sequence). DNA for the CDR3: TGTGCCACCAGCTTCCGGGACAGGGAGTTAGAGACCCAGTACTTC. Protein product: CATSFRDRELETQYF.